Presented here are 23 T cell receptor beta chains from one specimen sequenced in a study of T-cell reconstitution after alpha-beta-depleted transplantation in children. Unique molecular identifiers were incorporated when the TCRbeta library was constructed. TCRdb analysed the PCR reads with MiXCR anew, one entry per CDR3 protein. The sample has about 980,000 distinct CDR3 sequences; about 31% are singletons. This material consisted of PBMCs, mostly from graft donor cells, taken 360 days after TCRalphabeta/CD19-depleted stem cell transplant. The receptors were gathered from a boy in the first two years of life who had a stem cell transplant for SCID, so the T cells may come from the graft donor.

The J gene is TRBJ1-2, the V gene TRBV4-1, with D tentatively TRBD1 (6 bases). Germline V gene sequence: CDR1 MGHRA, CDR2 YSYEKL. The CDR3 contains 17 residues. V gave up 0 bases and J gave up 4 bases, with 18 bases separating them. Written as DNA, the CDR3 is TGCGCCAGCAGCCAAGAAATAAAAGTGGGGGGCCTCTATGGCTACACCTTC. This sequence encodes CASSQEIKVGGLYGYTF.

This clonotype was counted between two and nine times. The chain links TRBV12-3 or TRBV12-4 to TRBJ1-1; TRBD1 aligns across 7 bases. The CDR3 sequence is 14 residues long. The V segment lost 6 bases and the J segment 0 bases; nucleotides outside the gene matches: 4. DNA of the CDR3: TGTGCCAGCAGGGTACAGGGGTTGAACACTGAAGCTTTCTTT. This gives the protein CASRVQGLNTEAFF.

The rearrangement uses TRBV29-1 and TRBJ2-7, with 11 bases fitting TRBD1. The CDR3 is made up of 14 amino acids. Trimming at V came to 4 bases and at J to 0 bases, leaving 2 bases not matched to a gene. Germline V lookup: CDR1 SQVTM, CDR2 ANQGSEA. The CDR3 sequence: CSVGDRGSSYEQYF. The CDR3 bases are TGCAGCGTTGGGGACAGGGGGAGCTCCTACGAGCAGTACTTC.

The chain is built from TRBV7-9 and TRBJ2-7; 8 bases line up with TRBD1. From germline, CDR1 is SEHNR and CDR2 FQNEAQ (reference sequence). The trim removed 5 bases at V and 0 bases at J, leaving 6 bases unmatched. The CDR3 runs to 15 residues. CDR3 sequence (DNA): TGTGCCAGCAGCACCATGACAGGGGCCTCCTACGAGCAGTACTTC. Encoded protein: CASSTMTGASYEQYF.

This rearrangement joins TRBV18 to TRBJ2-1; TRBD2 agrees at 8 bases. This CDR3 comprises 14 residues. The germline CDR1 and CDR2 sequences are KGHSH and LQKENI. J gave up 10 bases and V 4 bases, and 9 bases lay outside the gene matches. The CDR3 DNA reads TGTGCCAGCTCACTACCCCTCTTAGCGGGAGAGCAGTTCTTC. Translation gives CASSLPLLAGEQFF.

V usage is TRBV10-3 and J usage is TRBJ2-7; D not certain. CDR1 and CDR2 from the germline V gene are ENHRY and SYGVKD. CDR3 length equals 14 residues. The V gene lost 6 bases and the J gene lost 4 bases, with 16 bases spanning the gap. CDR3 amino acids: CAISRQNLYYEQYF. The CDR3 nucleotides are TGTGCCATCAGCCGGCAGAACCTTTATTACGAGCAGTACTTC.

This chain joins TRBV15 and TRBJ1-1, with D possibly matching TRBD1 (5 bases). CDR1 and CDR2 (germline): LNHNV, YYDKDF (reference sequence). CDR3 length: 17 residues. Trimming shortened V by 3 bases and J by 1 base, and 18 bases separated the two germline ends. The CDR3 sequence: CATSRAGWGTRNTEAFF. CDR3 nucleotides: TGTGCCACCAGCAGGGCCGGGTGGGGGACTCGGAACACTGAAGCTTTCTTT.

The chain links TRBV7-9 to TRBJ2-2; 7 nucleotides match TRBD2. J lost 1 base, V lost 10 bases, and 3 bases had no gene match. The CDR3 totals 13 residues. Germline lookup yields CDR1 SEHNR and CDR2 FQNEAQ (reference sequence). The CDR3 nucleotides are TGTGCCATAGGCGGGGGGAACACCGGGGAGCTGTTTTTT. This encodes CAIGGGNTGELFF.

The rearrangement links TRBV5-5 to TRBJ1-2; D is undetermined. V lost 3 bases to trimming and J lost 3 bases, with 18 bases between them. CDR3 length: 16 residues. Per the germline V gene, CDR1 is SGHKS and CDR2 is YYEKEE (reference sequence). The CDR3 DNA is TGTGCCAGCAGCTCAGGACCCCGGTGGGGATACTATGGCTACACCTTC. Translation: CASSSGPRWGYYGYTF.

The rearrangement uses TRBV20-1 and TRBJ2-6; 8 positions agree with TRBD1. After removal of 3 bases from V and 0 bases from J, the junction contained 10 bases not matched to a gene. The CDR3 extends over 18 amino acids. Germline assignment: CDR1 DFQATT and CDR2 SNEGSKA (reference sequence). The CDR3 bases are TGCAGTGCTAGGACTACCGGGACAGGAGGCTCTGGGGCCAACGTCCTGACTTTC. This gives the protein CSARTTGTGGSGANVLTF.

The V and J genes are TRBV20-1 and TRBJ2-7, with D possibly TRBD2 on 7 matching bases. V was pared by 1 base and J by 4 bases, with 20 bases between. Per the germline V gene, CDR1 is DFQATT and CDR2 is SNEGSKA (reference sequence). This CDR3 has 16 amino acids. CDR3 sequence: CSARGGGGHLGYEQYF. In DNA, the CDR3 is TGCAGTGCTAGAGGAGGCGGGGGACACCTAGGGTACGAGCAGTACTTC.

This clonotype has a count of ten or more. The chain couples TRBV7-8 to TRBJ2-2; D not certain. Trimming took 5 bases from V and 3 from J, leaving 7 bases between them. This CDR3 contains 13 residues. CDR1 and CDR2 from the germline V gene are SGHVS and FQNEAQ. The CDR3 region is CASSMTHTGELFF. The CDR3 DNA reads as TGTGCCAGCAGCATGACTCACACCGGGGAGCTGTTTTTT.

This chain links TRBV14 with TRBJ1-2; D unresolved. Trimming took off 0 bases at V and 5 bases at J, with 7 bases between the two ends. Germline-derived CDR1 and CDR2 are SGHDN and FVKESK. The CDR3 extends over 13 amino acids. CDR3 DNA: TGTGCCAGCAGCCAAGAACAGCCGTATGGCTACACCTTC. Translating gives CASSQEQPYGYTF.

This clonotype was detected a few times. The CDR3 spells CASSDTSGGAGEQFF. The CDR3 nucleotides read TGTGCCAGCAGTGATACTAGCGGGGGGGCCGGTGAGCAGTTCTTC. This chain links TRBV2 with TRBJ2-1; 13 bases agree with TRBD2. With 3 bases clipped from V and 9 bases from J, the junction kept 5 bases outside the gene matches. The length of the CDR3 is 15 residues. Germline-derived CDR1 and CDR2 are SNHLY and FYNNEI.

This clonotype was counted only a few times. The chain recombines TRBV20-1 with TRBJ2-4; no clear D. In germline, CDR1 is DFQATT, CDR2 SNEGSKA (reference sequence). This CDR3 has 15 residues. Trimming took off 5 bases at V and 8 bases at J, with 22 bases between the two ends. DNA of the CDR3: TGCAGTGCTTCCGAGCCCGTACCGTATAAAGACATTCAGTACTTC. Its translation: CSASEPVPYKDIQYF.

This clonotype was detected a few times. The chain joins TRBV18 to TRBJ2-3; D gene unclear. There are 16 residues in the CDR3. Germline V CDR1 and CDR2: KGHSH, LQKENI. The V end was cut by 0 bases, the J end by 4 bases, with 14 bases between. CDR3 sequence: CASSPPGWEGADTQYF. Written as DNA, the CDR3 is TGTGCCAGCTCACCACCGGGGTGGGAAGGCGCAGATACGCAGTATTTT.

The sample holds a few counts of this clonotype. This chain connects TRBV21-1 to TRBJ2-3. TRBV21-1 is recorded as a pseudogene. The CDR3 is 17 residues long. The CDR3 sequence: CASSKGDRGAGTDTQYF. The CDR3 DNA reads TGTGCCAGCAGCAAAGGGGACAGAGGTGCTGGCACAGATACGCAGTATTTT.

This clonotype came up a few times. The chain uses TRBV20-1 and TRBJ1-4; D perhaps matches TRBD1 (6 bases). This CDR3 region has 13 residues. The germline V gene has CDR1 DFQATT and CDR2 SNEGSKA (reference sequence). The ends were cut back, 6 bases at V and 8 bases at J, with 16 bases in the middle. CDR3 bases: TGCAGTGCCTTAGCAGGGGCGGGGGAAAAACTGTTTTTT. Translated: CSALAGAGEKLFF.

The table lists this clonotype with a few counts. This chain joins TRBV4-2 and TRBJ1-1; D possibly corresponds to TRBD1 (5 bases). The V gene's germline CDR1 is LGHNA and CDR2 YNFKEQ. This CDR3 contains 15 residues. V was trimmed by 3 bases and J by 1 base, leaving 12 bases between them. As DNA, the CDR3 is TGTGCCAGCAGCCAGGAGACAGTTACGAACACTGAAGCTTTCTTT. Its translation is CASSQETVTNTEAFF.

Of note for this clonotype: The final CDR3 position lacks the conserved phenylalanine or tryptophan, pointing to a likely read error. The rearrangement uses TRBV20-1 and TRBJ1-2; D may be TRBD1 (6 bases). The CDR3 totals 14 residues. Germline CDR1 DFQATT, CDR2 SNEGSKA (reference sequence). Trimming left V 3 bases short and J 4 bases short, with 15 bases between. The CDR3 DNA reads as TGCAGTGCTAGTTCAGGGGACGGGGTCTATGGCTACACCTAC. This translates into CSASSGDGVYGYTY.

This clonotype turned up a few times. The chain links TRBV12-3 or TRBV12-4 to TRBJ2-5; D remains ambiguous. V lost 3 bases to trimming and J lost 8 bases, with 19 bases between them. CDR3 size: 15 residues. The CDR3, as DNA: TGTGCCAGCAGTTTTATAGGCAGCATAACCTCAACCCAGTACTTC. Its translation is CASSFIGSITSTQYF.

This clonotype occurred a few times. CDR3 in DNA: TGCGCCAGCAGACTAGCGGGGCGCACCTACGAGCAGTACTTC. As protein: CASRLAGRTYEQYF. This chain connects TRBV5-1 to TRBJ2-7, with 10 nucleotides matching TRBD2. CDR3 length equals 14 residues. From germline, CDR1 is SGHRS and CDR2 YFSETQ. The V segment lost 5 bases and the J segment 2 bases; nucleotides outside the gene matches: 4.

The J gene is TRBJ2-7, the V gene TRBV7-9; no reliable D call. CDR1 is SEHNR and CDR2 is FQNEAQ in the germline V gene (reference sequence). The CDR3 spans 14 residues. Between the trimmed V and J ends, which lost 5 bases and 1 base, there was a span of 12 bases. The CDR3 here is CASSPTHNSYEQYF. The CDR3 DNA sequence: TGTGCCAGCAGCCCCACCCACAATTCCTACGAGCAGTACTTC.